Listed below are T cell receptor beta chains from one sample, sequenced in a study of early T cells in non-severe SARS-CoV-2 infection. From the 5' RACE reads, TCRdb called clonotypes with MiXCR, one entry per CDR3 protein. This sample yields tens of thousands of distinct CDR3 sequences, of which 3.5% to 5% are seen a single time; about 7.8% belongs to the top ten. Source material: whole blood. The source is an adult who was a healthcare worker with PCR-confirmed SARS-CoV-2 infection or an uninfected control (not recorded which). Both conserved end residues are part of each CDR3. The D gene is left open where the match is weak. Clone size is shown for a subset of rows, as once, few, many or a class of expanded clone.

d_gene	v_gene	abundance	j_gene	CDR3aa	CDR3nt
.	TRBV4-1	many	TRBJ2-5	CASSHGQGGETQYF	TGCGCCAGCAGCCACGGTCAGGGGGGGGAGACCCAGTACTTC
.	TRBV7-3	.	TRBJ2-2	CASSLEGFTGELFF	TGTGCCAGCAGCTTAGAGGGATTCACCGGGGAGCTGTTTTTT
TRBD2	TRBV7-9	many	TRBJ2-1	CASSLTWGEGRSSYNEQFF	TGTGCCAGCAGCTTAACATGGGGGGAGGGCAGAAGCTCCTACAATGAGCAGTTCTTC
.	TRBV2	.	TRBJ1-1	CASRGDFNTEAFF	TGTGCCAGCAGAGGGGATTTTAACACTGAAGCTTTCTTT
.	TRBV7-8	.	TRBJ1-6	CASSSDASNSPLHF	TGTGCCAGCAGCTCGGACGCTAGTAATTCACCCCTCCACTTT
.	TRBV7-9	many	TRBJ1-4	CASSAANEKLFF	TGTGCCAGCAGCGCCGCTAATGAAAAACTGTTTTTT
.	TRBV28	medium-sized	TRBJ2-5	CASSSNQGSVQETQYF	TGTGCCAGCAGTTCGAACCAAGGGAGCGTCCAAGAGACCCAGTACTTC
.	TRBV9	.	TRBJ2-1	CASSVQGPYNEQFF	TGTGCCAGCAGCGTACAGGGCCCATACAATGAGCAGTTCTTC
TRBD2	TRBV7-2	.	TRBJ2-3	CASSRTSGGADTQYF	TGTGCCAGCAGCCGGACTAGCGGGGGGGCAGATACGCAGTATTTT
.	TRBV6-6	.	TRBJ2-3	CASGSSHMGTDTQYF	TGTGCCAGCGGGTCTAGCCACATGGGAACAGATACGCAGTATTTT
.	TRBV19	few	TRBJ2-3	CASSLGLGTDTQYF	TGTGCCAGTAGTTTGGGACTCGGCACAGATACGCAGTATTTT
.	TRBV14	few	TRBJ2-5	CASSQVGETQYF	TGTGCCAGCAGCCAAGTCGGGGAGACCCAGTACTTC
TRBD2	TRBV4-3	many	TRBJ2-5	CASSHRLADQETQYF	TGCGCCAGCAGTCACCGACTAGCGGATCAAGAGACCCAGTACTTC
.	TRBV12-3/TRBV12-4	few	TRBJ1-2	CASRRSGTANYGYTF	TGTGCCAGCAGGAGATCAGGGACTGCTAACTATGGCTACACCTTC
TRBD2	TRBV4-2	many	TRBJ2-1	CASSQMGLEIFF	TGTGCCAGCAGCCAAATGGGACTAGAAATCTTCTTC
.	TRBV29-1	.	TRBJ1-2	CSGGTDYGYTF	TGCAGCGGTGGGACCGACTATGGCTACACCTTC
.	TRBV7-6	many	TRBJ1-1	CASSLADDEAFF	TGTGCCAGCAGCTTAGCAGACGACGAAGCTTTCTTT
.	TRBV12-3/TRBV12-4	many	TRBJ2-1	CASSSEGSSYNEQFF	TGTGCCAGCAGTTCGGAGGGGAGCTCCTACAATGAGCAGTTCTTC
TRBD1	TRBV18	many	TRBJ1-1	CASSPLPLTSGQLNTEAFF	TGTGCCAGCTCACCACTACCACTAACCTCGGGACAGCTGAACACTGAAGCTTTCTTT
TRBD1	TRBV5-1	.	TRBJ1-5	CASSLEAGTGYPPQHF	TGCGCCAGCAGCTTGGAGGCCGGGACAGGGTATCCGCCCCAGCATTTT
TRBD2	TRBV19	many	TRBJ2-5	CASSMWRGGAEETQYF	TGTGCCAGTAGTATGTGGCGCGGGGGGGCAGAGGAGACCCAGTACTTC
TRBD1	TRBV12-3/TRBV12-4	.	TRBJ2-1	CASRPTGSSYNEQFF	TGTGCCAGCAGACCGACAGGGAGCTCCTACAATGAGCAGTTCTTC
TRBD1	TRBV20-1	many	TRBJ2-3	CSAANSRGRGDTQYF	TGCAGTGCTGCTAACTCCAGGGGGCGCGGAGATACGCAGTATTTT